This T cell receptor beta chain was identified during a study of blood T cell repertoires in COVID-19. The data were produced by immunoSEQ multiplex PCR, yet TCRdb's version contains in-frame clones alone and is incomplete. The sample lists about 290,000 clones, 75% to 90% occurring once. The germline gives CDR1 SGDLS, CDR2 YYNGEE. V lost 0 bases to trimming and J lost 6 bases; unmatched junction nucleotides: 9. The length of the CDR3 is 16 residues. The receptor comes from a woman aged 40 to 50 who had recovered from COVID-19. The chain has TRBV9 and TRBJ2-4; 7 bases align to TRBD2. The sample was PBMCs or T cells enriched from blood (not recorded which). The CDR3 here is CASSVEPEAGRNIQYF. The CDR3 DNA reads as TGTGCCAGCAGCGTAGAGCCGGAAGCGGGGAGAAACATTCAGTACTTC.